Reported below is one TCR beta chain. Libraries were prepared by immunoSEQ multiplex PCR; TCRdb keeps only in-frame clonotypes and omits some of them. The sample has 100,000 or so clones, about 95% seen once. Trimming took off 3 bases at V and 14 bases at J, with 15 bases between the two ends. The CDR3 runs 13 residues. Germline-derived CDR1 and CDR2 are SGHRS and YFSETQ. The data belong to a study of siplizumab effects on memory and regulatory T cells. The sample comprised non-Treg CD4+ T cells sorted from blood. This receptor was taken from a human donor in good health. The rearrangement joins TRBV5-1 to TRBJ1-6; no reliable D call. This CDR3 is CASSYRVWQALHF. The CDR3 DNA reads TGCGCCAGCAGCTACCGCGTGTGGCAGGCCCTCCACTTT. The variable domain in full, with the rest retrieved from reference TRBV5-1 and TRBJ1-6, is KAGVTQTPRYLIKTRGQQVTLSCSPISGHRSVSWYQQTPGQGLQFLFEYFSETQRNKGNFPGRFSGRQFSNSRSEMNVSTLELGDSALYLCASSYRVWQALHFGNGTRLTVT.